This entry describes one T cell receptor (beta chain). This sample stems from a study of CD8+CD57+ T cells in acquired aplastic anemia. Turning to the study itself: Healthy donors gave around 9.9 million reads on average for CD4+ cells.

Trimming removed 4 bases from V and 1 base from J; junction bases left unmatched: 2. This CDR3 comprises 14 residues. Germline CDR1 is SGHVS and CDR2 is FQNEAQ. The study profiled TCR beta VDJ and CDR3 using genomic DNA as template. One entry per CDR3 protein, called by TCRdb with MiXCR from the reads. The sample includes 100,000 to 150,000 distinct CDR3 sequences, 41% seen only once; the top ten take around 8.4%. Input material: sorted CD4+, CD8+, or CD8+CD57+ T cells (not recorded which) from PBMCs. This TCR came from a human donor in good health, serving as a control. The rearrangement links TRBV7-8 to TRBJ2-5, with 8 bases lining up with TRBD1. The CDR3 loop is CASSSGGGQETQYF. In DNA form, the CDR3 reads TGTGCCAGCAGCTCAGGGGGCGGCCAAGAGACCCAGTACTTC.